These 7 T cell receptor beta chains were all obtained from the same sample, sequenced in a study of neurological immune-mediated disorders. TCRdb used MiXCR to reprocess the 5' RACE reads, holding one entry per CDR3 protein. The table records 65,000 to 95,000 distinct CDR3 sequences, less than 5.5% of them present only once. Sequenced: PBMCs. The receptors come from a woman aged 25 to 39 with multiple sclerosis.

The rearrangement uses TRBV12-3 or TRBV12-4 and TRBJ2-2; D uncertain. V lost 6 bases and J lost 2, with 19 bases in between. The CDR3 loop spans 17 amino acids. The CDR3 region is CASSSPARHPNTGELFF. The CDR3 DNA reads TGTGCCAGCAGCTCCCCTGCACGGCACCCTAACACCGGGGAGCTGTTTTTT.

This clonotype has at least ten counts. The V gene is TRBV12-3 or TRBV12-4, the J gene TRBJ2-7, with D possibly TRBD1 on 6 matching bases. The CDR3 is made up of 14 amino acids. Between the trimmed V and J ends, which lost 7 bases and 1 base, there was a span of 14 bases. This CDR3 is CASTLQTGSYEQYF. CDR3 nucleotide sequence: TGTGCCAGCACCTTACAGACAGGATCCTACGAGCAGTACTTC.

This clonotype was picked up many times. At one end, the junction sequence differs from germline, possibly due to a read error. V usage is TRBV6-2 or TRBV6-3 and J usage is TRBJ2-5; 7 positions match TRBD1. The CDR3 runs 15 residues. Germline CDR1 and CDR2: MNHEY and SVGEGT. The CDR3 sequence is CASTTWDSYQETQYF. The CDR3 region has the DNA TGTGCCAGCACCACGTGGGACAGCTACCAGGAGACCCAGTACTTC.

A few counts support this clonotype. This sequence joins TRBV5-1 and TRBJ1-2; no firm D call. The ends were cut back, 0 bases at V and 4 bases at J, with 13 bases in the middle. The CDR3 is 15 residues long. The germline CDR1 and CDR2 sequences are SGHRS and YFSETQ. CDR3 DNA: TGCGCCAGCAGCTTGGCGTCAGCGGCTGGCTATGGCTACACCTTC. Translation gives CASSLASAAGYGYTF.

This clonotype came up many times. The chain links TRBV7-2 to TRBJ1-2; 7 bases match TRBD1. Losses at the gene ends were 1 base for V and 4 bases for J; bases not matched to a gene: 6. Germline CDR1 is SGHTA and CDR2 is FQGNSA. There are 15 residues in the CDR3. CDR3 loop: CASSLDRGSSYGYTF. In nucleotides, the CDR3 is TGTGCCAGCAGCTTAGACAGGGGTTCGAGCTATGGCTACACCTTC.

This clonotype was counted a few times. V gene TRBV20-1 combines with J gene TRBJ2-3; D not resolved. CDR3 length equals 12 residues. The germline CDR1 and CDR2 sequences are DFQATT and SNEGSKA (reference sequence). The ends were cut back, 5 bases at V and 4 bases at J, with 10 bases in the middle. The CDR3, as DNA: TGCAGTGCTGGGGTGGTAGCAGATACGCAGTATTTT. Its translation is CSAGVVADTQYF.

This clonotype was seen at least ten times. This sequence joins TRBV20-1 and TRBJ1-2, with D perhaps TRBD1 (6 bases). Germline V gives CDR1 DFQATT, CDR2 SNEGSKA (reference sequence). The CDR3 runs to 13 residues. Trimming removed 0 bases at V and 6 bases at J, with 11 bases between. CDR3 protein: CSARDRPGDGYTF. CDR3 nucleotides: TGCAGTGCTAGAGATCGGCCAGGGGATGGCTACACCTTC.